This T cell receptor beta chain was captured in a study of T cells expressing NK-cell markers. Per germline, CDR1 SGDLS and CDR2 YYNGEE. The CDR3 is 13 amino acids. Reprocessing the 5' RACE reads, TCRdb reports a single entry for every CDR3 protein and omits DNA. This table holds some 150,000 distinct CDR3 sequences. Sequencing was done on a sample of blood T cells: a sorted CD56 or NKG2C T cell subset, CD4+ or CD8+ T cells, or bulk PBMC T cells (not recorded which). This TCR was recovered from a woman aged 50 to 65 in good health. The chain combines TRBV9 with TRBJ1-2; TCRdb's D gene call, TRBD1, goes unchecked for lack of DNA. The CDR3: CASSVGGPYGYTF.